The T cell receptor beta chain described here comes from a study of shared clonotypes between healthy human individuals. The overall study: Sampling drew on donors who were two women and three men aged 18 to 49.

TCRdb's table, derived via immunoSEQ multiplex PCR, lists solely in-frame clones and lacks some. The table includes some 800,000 clones, 90% to 95% detected once. CD45RO-negative, CCR7-selected cells formed the naive CD8 fraction, which excluded terminally differentiated effector memory CD45RA+ cells. Trimming removed 5 bases from V and 2 bases from J, with 11 bases in between. This CDR3 has 13 amino acids. Per the germline V gene, CDR1 is SGDLS and CDR2 is YYNGEE. The chain is built from TRBV9 and TRBJ2-7; the D gene is possibly TRBD1 (6 bases). The source is a man in his thirties or forties in good health. Sequenced input: naive CD8+ T cells sorted from blood. In DNA form, the CDR3 reads TGTGCCAGCAGTGAGGGGGACACCTACGAGCAGTACTTC. Residues: CASSEGDTYEQYF.